These 22 T cell receptor beta chains originate from one sample sequenced in a study of multiple sclerosis patients with progressive multifocal leukoencephalopathy. Time point indicated: time of PML onset. Data came from immunoSEQ multiplex PCR; TCRdb stores just in-frame clones and leaves some out. The repertoire holds roughly 34,000 clones, with roughly nine tenths as singletons. Specimen: PBMCs, collected from a patient treated with natalizumab. These TCRs come from a human donor with progressive multifocal leukoencephalopathy.

V usage is TRBV6-5 and J usage is TRBJ2-3; D unresolved. In germline, CDR1 is MNHEY, CDR2 SVGAGI. Between the trimmed V and J ends, which lost 4 bases and 6 bases, there was a span of 8 bases. The CDR3 length is 12 residues. DNA of the CDR3: TGTGCCAGCAGTTCAGGAAGGGATACGCAGTATTTT. Amino acid sequence: CASSSGRDTQYF.

V usage is TRBV5-4 and J usage is TRBJ1-1; D perhaps matches TRBD1 (5 bases). The CDR3 length is 12 residues. Germline V gene data show CDR1 as SGHNT and CDR2 as YYREEE (reference sequence). The ends were cut back, 3 bases at V and 6 bases at J, with 9 bases in the middle. The CDR3: CASSWDSSEAFF. The CDR3 DNA follows: TGTGCCAGCAGCTGGGACTCCTCTGAAGCTTTCTTT. The complete variable domain, with remaining parts taken from reference TRBV5-4 and TRBJ1-1, reads ETGVTQSPTHLIKTRGQQVTLRCSSQSGHNTVSWYQQALGQGPQFIFQYYREEENGRGNFPPRFSGLQFPNYSSELNVNALELDDSALYLCASSWDSSEAFFGQGTRLTVV.

The V call is TRBV5-6, the J call TRBJ2-1; 7 positions match TRBD2. Germline assignment: CDR1 SGHDT and CDR2 YYEEEE. Unmatched junction bases numbered 7, after V lost 0 bases and J lost 7 bases. This CDR3 region has 15 residues. In DNA form, the CDR3 reads TGTGCCAGCAGCTTGGTGGGGAGGGCCGGGAATGAGCAGTTCTTC. Translated, it gives CASSLVGRAGNEQFF.

As concerns this clone: Other DNA sequences from this sample encode an identical CDR3 as well. The V and J genes are TRBV5-1 and TRBJ2-1, with 9 bases identical to TRBD1. Germline V gene sequence: CDR1 SGHRS, CDR2 YFSETQ. V trimming: 0 bases; J trimming: 7 bases; junction bases outside the gene matches: 5. The CDR3 consists of 15 residues. The CDR3 DNA follows: TGCGCCAGCAGCTTGGGGGACAGGGACGTTAATGAGCAGTTCTTC. Translating gives CASSLGDRDVNEQFF.

V and J are TRBV7-2 and TRBJ2-2; D is possibly TRBD2 (6 bases). The CDR3 has 15 amino acids. Germline lookup yields CDR1 SGHTA and CDR2 FQGNSA. Trimming cost V 5 bases and J 2 bases, with 12 bases left between them. CDR3 amino acids: CASSIGSINTGELFF. As DNA, the CDR3 is TGTGCCAGCAGCATCGGGAGCATTAACACCGGGGAGCTGTTTTTT.

V is TRBV27 and J is TRBJ2-1; D is unclear. Germline values: CDR1 MNHEY, CDR2 SMNVEV (reference sequence). The CDR3 is made up of 14 amino acids. Trimming left V 6 bases short and J 4 bases short, with 13 bases between. CDR3 coding DNA: TGTGCCAGCAGCCCTACTCTCACTTACAATGAGCAGTTCTTC. It yields the protein CASSPTLTYNEQFF.

This clone has a single count. V and J are TRBV5-4 and TRBJ2-1; TRBD2 matches 15 bases. Unmatched junction bases numbered 6, after V lost 4 bases and J lost 7 bases. The germline CDR1 and CDR2 sequences are SGHNT and YYREEE (reference sequence). The CDR3 loop spans 16 amino acids. CDR3 sequence: CASSAPGLAGGNEQFF. CDR3 sequence (DNA): TGTGCCAGCAGCGCGCCGGGACTAGCGGGAGGTAATGAGCAGTTCTTC. Full variable domain (rest looked up from reference TRBV5-4 and TRBJ2-1): ETGVTQSPTHLIKTRGQQVTLRCSSQSGHNTVSWYQQALGQGPQFIFQYYREEENGRGNFPPRFSGLQFPNYSSELNVNALELDDSALYLCASSAPGLAGGNEQFFGPGTRLTVL.

The CDR3 DNA is TGTGCCAGCAGTTTCCTGTCTAGCGGGTTCACCGGGGAGCTGTTTTTT. Its translation: CASSFLSSGFTGELFF. This chain uses TRBV27 with TRBJ2-2, with TRBD2 identical over 8 bases. CDR1 is MNHEY and CDR2 is SMNVEV in the germline V gene (reference sequence). V lost 3 bases, J lost 4 bases, and 7 bases stayed unmatched. The CDR3 sequence is 16 residues long.

V is TRBV7-6 and J is TRBJ1-3; D not resolved. V lost 8 bases and J lost 3, with 8 bases in between. The CDR3 has 12 amino acids. Germline assignment: CDR1 SGHVS and CDR2 FNYEAQ. Here the CDR3 DNA reads TGTGCCAGCTCGAGGGATGGAAACACCATATATTTT. It yields the protein CASSRDGNTIYF. The whole variable domain, filled in from reference TRBV7-6 and TRBJ1-3, reads GAGVSQSPRYKVTKRGQDVALRCDPISGHVSLYWYRQALGQGPEFLTYFNYEAQQDKSGLPNDRFSAERPEGSISTLTIQRTEQRDSAMYRCASSRDGNTIYFGEGSWLTVV.

This clone was recorded once. This chain links TRBV19 with TRBJ2-3; TRBD2 is a possible D gene (6 bases). CDR3 size: 15 residues. V was clipped by 7 bases and J by 2 bases, with 16 bases between them. Germline V gene sequence: CDR1 LNHDA, CDR2 SQIVND (reference sequence). CDR3 amino acids: CASNPIGGYTDTQYF. The CDR3 DNA follows: TGTGCCAGTAACCCCATCGGGGGTTACACAGATACGCAGTATTTT.

The V call is TRBV5-4, the J call TRBJ2-5, with 8 bases aligning to TRBD2. Germline CDR1 and CDR2: SGHNT and YYREEE (reference sequence). V gave up 0 bases and J gave up 5 bases; unmatched junction bases: 6. The CDR3 spans 15 residues. CDR3: CASSLEAGGGETQYF. In nucleotides, the CDR3 is TGTGCCAGCAGCTTGGAGGCGGGGGGAGGCGAGACCCAGTACTTC.

The rearrangement uses TRBV11-3 and TRBJ1-1; 7 bases agree with TRBD1. There are 14 residues in the CDR3. CDR1 and CDR2 (germline): SGHNT, YENEEA. V lost 5 bases and J lost 0; bases outside the gene matches: 3. This CDR3 is CASSQQGLNTEAFF. The DNA of the CDR3 is TGTGCCAGCAGCCAACAGGGGCTGAACACTGAAGCTTTCTTT.

The rearrangement links TRBV27 to TRBJ2-5, with TRBD1 matching 7 bases. The CDR3 is made up of 13 amino acids. CDR1 is MNHEY, CDR2 SMNVEV, per germline (reference sequence). Trimming took 7 bases from V and 3 from J; bases not matched to a gene: 5. The CDR3 loop is CASTRQGEETQYF. In DNA, the CDR3 is TGTGCCAGCACCAGACAGGGTGAAGAGACCCAGTACTTC.

The rearrangement joins TRBV7-2 to TRBJ1-6, with unresolved D. Germline assignment: CDR1 SGHTA and CDR2 FQGNSA. This CDR3 contains 12 residues. The germline V and J ends were trimmed by 0 bases and 14 bases, with 8 bases remaining between them. The CDR3 region has the DNA TGTGCCAGCAGCTTAGCCAGGAGGACCCTCCACTTT. This encodes CASSLARRTLHF. Full variable domain (missing parts from reference TRBV7-2 and TRBJ1-6): GAGVSQSPSNKVTEKGKDVELRCDPISGHTALYWYRQSLGQGLEFLIYFQGNSAPDKSGLPSDRFSAERTGGSVSTLTIQRTQQEDSAVYLCASSLARRTLHFGNGTRLTVT.

The chain is built from TRBV27 and TRBJ2-7; perhaps TRBD1 as D (5 bases). Germline CDR1 reads MNHEY; CDR2 reads SMNVEV (reference sequence). V lost 4 bases and J 7 bases, leaving 23 bases between the germline ends. The CDR3 is made up of 16 amino acids. The DNA of the CDR3 is TGTGCCAGCAGTTACGCATCCCTAGGTGGGGCGGTGGAGCAGTACTTC. Translated: CASSYASLGGAVEQYF.

This chain joins TRBV30 and TRBJ2-1, with D possibly being TRBD2 (5 bases). V lost 0 bases to trimming and J lost 9 bases, with 6 bases between them. Germline CDR1 is GTSNPN and CDR2 is SVGIG (reference sequence). The CDR3 is 11 residues long. The CDR3 DNA sequence: TGTGCCTGGAGTGTCCGGGGTGAGCAGTTCTTC. This sequence encodes CAWSVRGEQFF.

The V call is TRBV5-6, the J call TRBJ1-1, with 8 bases fitting TRBD1. The CDR3 is 15 amino acids. V was pared by 4 bases and J by 5 bases, with 10 bases of the junction left unmatched. Germline V lookup: CDR1 SGHDT, CDR2 YYEEEE. CDR3 sequence (DNA): TGTGCCAGCAGCCCGGTGACAGGGGTCGGTACTGAAGCTTTCTTT. Protein: CASSPVTGVGTEAFF.

The chain employs TRBV18 and TRBJ2-5; D is undetermined. There are 13 residues in the CDR3. V shed 2 bases and J shed 8 bases, with 12 bases lying between them. CDR1 and CDR2 from the germline V gene are KGHSH and LQKENI. As DNA, the CDR3 is TGTGCCAGCTCACCAGATTATTCGGCTACCCAGTACTTC. Translated: CASSPDYSATQYF.

The chain uses TRBV19 and TRBJ1-6; 7 positions agree with TRBD1. The V segment lost 3 bases and the J segment 10 bases; nucleotides outside the gene matches: 21. Germline V gives CDR1 LNHDA, CDR2 SQIVND (reference sequence). The CDR3 covers 19 residues. The chain's CDR3 is CASSIPLRGGQLGSSPLHF. CDR3 in DNA: TGTGCCAGTAGTATCCCCCTCCGCGGGGGACAGCTCGGGTCATCACCCCTCCACTTT.

This chain joins TRBV5-6 and TRBJ2-3; no clear D. CDR3 length: 15 residues. The germline CDR1 and CDR2 sequences are SGHDT and YYEEEE. The V and J ends lost 1 base and 2 bases respectively, with 11 bases between them. For the CDR3, the DNA is TGTGCCAGCAGCTTGACTCCGGGTACCACAGATACGCAGTATTTT. Translation gives CASSLTPGTTDTQYF.

The V and J genes are TRBV6-5 and TRBJ2-7; D call uncertain. Deletions cut 6 bases from V and 0 bases from J, with 15 bases between. The CDR3 contains 15 residues. Germline assignment: CDR1 MNHEY and CDR2 SVGAGI. The CDR3 protein is CASRRLPESSYEQYF. As DNA, the CDR3 is TGTGCCAGCAGGCGGCTGCCAGAGAGCTCCTACGAGCAGTACTTC.

This sequence joins TRBV5-6 and TRBJ2-5; D remains unclear. The CDR3 runs to 13 residues. Trimming left V 1 base short and J 4 bases short, with 8 bases between. Per germline, CDR1 SGHDT and CDR2 YYEEEE. The CDR3 region is CASSLKGGETQYF. CDR3 DNA: TGTGCCAGCAGCTTGAAGGGTGGAGAGACCCAGTACTTC.